This T cell receptor beta chain was observed in a study of OX40 agonist ivuxolimab in advanced cancers. TCRdb's table, derived via immunoSEQ multiplex PCR, lists solely in-frame clones and lacks some. The data hold nearly 95,000 clones, with roughly 94% observed a single time. V was pared by 0 bases and J by 6 bases, with 10 bases between. This CDR3 has 14 residues. The V gene's germline CDR1 is SGHDT and CDR2 YYEEEE. The receptor was derived from an adult with an advanced solid tumor such as melanoma, head and neck, liver or kidney cancer. V and J are TRBV5-6 and TRBJ1-5; possibly TRBD1 for D (5 bases). The sequenced sample was CD4+ or CD8+ T cells sorted from blood, obtained in a trial of the OX40 agonist ivuxolimab. The CDR3 bases are TGTGCCAGCAGCTTGGCAGGGATGGCTCAGCCCCAGCATTTT. Its protein product is CASSLAGMAQPQHF.